The entry that follows covers one TCR beta chain sequence. What this receptor recognizes is not known. No qualities accompany the bases; no much larger clone lies one base away. Participants in the prospective study were enrolled through a virtual design, were aged roughly 18 to 90 years, and lived in some 24 United States geographic areas. In the prospective study, cohorts were assigned on the basis of participant-reported clinical history obtained from a screening survey and a study questionnaire. Recovered participants in ImmuneRACE Cohort 3 were defined as having two consecutive negative NP/OP PCR tests, clearance from a healthcare professional, or resolution of symptoms. In the prospective study, whole blood, serum and a nasopharyngeal or oropharyngeal swab were collected from each participant by mobile phlebotomists. Prospective study participants could optionally give additional blood draws and questionnaires over an approximately two-month period. Prospective study blood samples were shipped either frozen or at room temperature before DNA extraction.

TCRbeta CDR3 regions were amplified from genomic DNA by means of the immunoSEQ Assay, a bias-controlled multiplex PCR. From the authors' description of their analysis: Nucleated cell counts per sample were estimated from amplification of reference gene primers within the assay. Sequence reads were collapsed and filtered to measure the absolute abundance of every unique TCRbeta CDR3 rearrangement. For each sample, productive Simpson clonality was calculated by taking the square root of Simpson's diversity index across productive rearrangements. The table comes from immuneACCESS by way of TCRdb, which keeps in-frame sequences with V and J called. Part of the clones is missing from these tables; in studies checked, under half for an unresolved V gene and the rest for unknown reasons. V, J and clone size are taken as reported in that table, and D and trimming were inferred from the DNA itself. Across this sample there are under 500,000 clones, with around 89% seen only once. Of the sample, around 1.1% is held by the ten largest clones.

These data belong to a study of blood T cell repertoires in COVID-19 (dated by TCRdb to 2019 to 2021). In the study overall: The collaborator samples originated in the United States, Italy and Spain and spanned the acute and convalescent phases of COVID-19. The material from the prospective study consisted of cDNA or gDNA derived from T cells, B-cell-depleted T cells, or PBMCs. Subjects who had been exposed to COVID-19, were actively infected with it, or had recovered from it provided the deeply sampled blood TCRbeta repertoires that made up the dataset. A freely available public database, intended as a resource for researchers studying the immune response to SARS-CoV-2, is where the repertoires were released. Samples were obtained from the ongoing ImmuneRACE study (first 160 participants) and from approximately 1,200 subjects provided by 6 global collaborators. Nearly every sample came with metadata listing a de-identified subject ID, COVID-19 status, age in years and sex. HLA class I and class II types, where available, came from metadata supplied by the sample provider rather than from assay-based typing. Beyond this particular receptor, the publication reports: How much clinical and demographic metadata was included differed by source and by participant, and the metadata was provided uncurated.

Sequencing input: PBMCs or T cells enriched from blood (not recorded which). The sequence was obtained from a young man who had recovered from COVID-19.

The DNA is TGTGCCAGCAGTCTAGGCAGGACAGCCTACGAGCAGTACTTC. It specifies CASSLGRTAYEQYF. In this chain, TRBV28 is recombined with TRBJ2-7, with TRBD1 tentatively as D gene (6 bases match). V loses 5 bases of germline sequence and J loses 2 bases, and the interval between the two ends is 13 bases. The CDR3 starts with the cysteine, ends with the phenylalanine, and has 14 residues. CDR3 DNA is the only sequence kept; it has 42 bases, read in frame from the first base. According to the germline V gene, CDR1 reads MDHEN and CDR2 reads SYDVKM.